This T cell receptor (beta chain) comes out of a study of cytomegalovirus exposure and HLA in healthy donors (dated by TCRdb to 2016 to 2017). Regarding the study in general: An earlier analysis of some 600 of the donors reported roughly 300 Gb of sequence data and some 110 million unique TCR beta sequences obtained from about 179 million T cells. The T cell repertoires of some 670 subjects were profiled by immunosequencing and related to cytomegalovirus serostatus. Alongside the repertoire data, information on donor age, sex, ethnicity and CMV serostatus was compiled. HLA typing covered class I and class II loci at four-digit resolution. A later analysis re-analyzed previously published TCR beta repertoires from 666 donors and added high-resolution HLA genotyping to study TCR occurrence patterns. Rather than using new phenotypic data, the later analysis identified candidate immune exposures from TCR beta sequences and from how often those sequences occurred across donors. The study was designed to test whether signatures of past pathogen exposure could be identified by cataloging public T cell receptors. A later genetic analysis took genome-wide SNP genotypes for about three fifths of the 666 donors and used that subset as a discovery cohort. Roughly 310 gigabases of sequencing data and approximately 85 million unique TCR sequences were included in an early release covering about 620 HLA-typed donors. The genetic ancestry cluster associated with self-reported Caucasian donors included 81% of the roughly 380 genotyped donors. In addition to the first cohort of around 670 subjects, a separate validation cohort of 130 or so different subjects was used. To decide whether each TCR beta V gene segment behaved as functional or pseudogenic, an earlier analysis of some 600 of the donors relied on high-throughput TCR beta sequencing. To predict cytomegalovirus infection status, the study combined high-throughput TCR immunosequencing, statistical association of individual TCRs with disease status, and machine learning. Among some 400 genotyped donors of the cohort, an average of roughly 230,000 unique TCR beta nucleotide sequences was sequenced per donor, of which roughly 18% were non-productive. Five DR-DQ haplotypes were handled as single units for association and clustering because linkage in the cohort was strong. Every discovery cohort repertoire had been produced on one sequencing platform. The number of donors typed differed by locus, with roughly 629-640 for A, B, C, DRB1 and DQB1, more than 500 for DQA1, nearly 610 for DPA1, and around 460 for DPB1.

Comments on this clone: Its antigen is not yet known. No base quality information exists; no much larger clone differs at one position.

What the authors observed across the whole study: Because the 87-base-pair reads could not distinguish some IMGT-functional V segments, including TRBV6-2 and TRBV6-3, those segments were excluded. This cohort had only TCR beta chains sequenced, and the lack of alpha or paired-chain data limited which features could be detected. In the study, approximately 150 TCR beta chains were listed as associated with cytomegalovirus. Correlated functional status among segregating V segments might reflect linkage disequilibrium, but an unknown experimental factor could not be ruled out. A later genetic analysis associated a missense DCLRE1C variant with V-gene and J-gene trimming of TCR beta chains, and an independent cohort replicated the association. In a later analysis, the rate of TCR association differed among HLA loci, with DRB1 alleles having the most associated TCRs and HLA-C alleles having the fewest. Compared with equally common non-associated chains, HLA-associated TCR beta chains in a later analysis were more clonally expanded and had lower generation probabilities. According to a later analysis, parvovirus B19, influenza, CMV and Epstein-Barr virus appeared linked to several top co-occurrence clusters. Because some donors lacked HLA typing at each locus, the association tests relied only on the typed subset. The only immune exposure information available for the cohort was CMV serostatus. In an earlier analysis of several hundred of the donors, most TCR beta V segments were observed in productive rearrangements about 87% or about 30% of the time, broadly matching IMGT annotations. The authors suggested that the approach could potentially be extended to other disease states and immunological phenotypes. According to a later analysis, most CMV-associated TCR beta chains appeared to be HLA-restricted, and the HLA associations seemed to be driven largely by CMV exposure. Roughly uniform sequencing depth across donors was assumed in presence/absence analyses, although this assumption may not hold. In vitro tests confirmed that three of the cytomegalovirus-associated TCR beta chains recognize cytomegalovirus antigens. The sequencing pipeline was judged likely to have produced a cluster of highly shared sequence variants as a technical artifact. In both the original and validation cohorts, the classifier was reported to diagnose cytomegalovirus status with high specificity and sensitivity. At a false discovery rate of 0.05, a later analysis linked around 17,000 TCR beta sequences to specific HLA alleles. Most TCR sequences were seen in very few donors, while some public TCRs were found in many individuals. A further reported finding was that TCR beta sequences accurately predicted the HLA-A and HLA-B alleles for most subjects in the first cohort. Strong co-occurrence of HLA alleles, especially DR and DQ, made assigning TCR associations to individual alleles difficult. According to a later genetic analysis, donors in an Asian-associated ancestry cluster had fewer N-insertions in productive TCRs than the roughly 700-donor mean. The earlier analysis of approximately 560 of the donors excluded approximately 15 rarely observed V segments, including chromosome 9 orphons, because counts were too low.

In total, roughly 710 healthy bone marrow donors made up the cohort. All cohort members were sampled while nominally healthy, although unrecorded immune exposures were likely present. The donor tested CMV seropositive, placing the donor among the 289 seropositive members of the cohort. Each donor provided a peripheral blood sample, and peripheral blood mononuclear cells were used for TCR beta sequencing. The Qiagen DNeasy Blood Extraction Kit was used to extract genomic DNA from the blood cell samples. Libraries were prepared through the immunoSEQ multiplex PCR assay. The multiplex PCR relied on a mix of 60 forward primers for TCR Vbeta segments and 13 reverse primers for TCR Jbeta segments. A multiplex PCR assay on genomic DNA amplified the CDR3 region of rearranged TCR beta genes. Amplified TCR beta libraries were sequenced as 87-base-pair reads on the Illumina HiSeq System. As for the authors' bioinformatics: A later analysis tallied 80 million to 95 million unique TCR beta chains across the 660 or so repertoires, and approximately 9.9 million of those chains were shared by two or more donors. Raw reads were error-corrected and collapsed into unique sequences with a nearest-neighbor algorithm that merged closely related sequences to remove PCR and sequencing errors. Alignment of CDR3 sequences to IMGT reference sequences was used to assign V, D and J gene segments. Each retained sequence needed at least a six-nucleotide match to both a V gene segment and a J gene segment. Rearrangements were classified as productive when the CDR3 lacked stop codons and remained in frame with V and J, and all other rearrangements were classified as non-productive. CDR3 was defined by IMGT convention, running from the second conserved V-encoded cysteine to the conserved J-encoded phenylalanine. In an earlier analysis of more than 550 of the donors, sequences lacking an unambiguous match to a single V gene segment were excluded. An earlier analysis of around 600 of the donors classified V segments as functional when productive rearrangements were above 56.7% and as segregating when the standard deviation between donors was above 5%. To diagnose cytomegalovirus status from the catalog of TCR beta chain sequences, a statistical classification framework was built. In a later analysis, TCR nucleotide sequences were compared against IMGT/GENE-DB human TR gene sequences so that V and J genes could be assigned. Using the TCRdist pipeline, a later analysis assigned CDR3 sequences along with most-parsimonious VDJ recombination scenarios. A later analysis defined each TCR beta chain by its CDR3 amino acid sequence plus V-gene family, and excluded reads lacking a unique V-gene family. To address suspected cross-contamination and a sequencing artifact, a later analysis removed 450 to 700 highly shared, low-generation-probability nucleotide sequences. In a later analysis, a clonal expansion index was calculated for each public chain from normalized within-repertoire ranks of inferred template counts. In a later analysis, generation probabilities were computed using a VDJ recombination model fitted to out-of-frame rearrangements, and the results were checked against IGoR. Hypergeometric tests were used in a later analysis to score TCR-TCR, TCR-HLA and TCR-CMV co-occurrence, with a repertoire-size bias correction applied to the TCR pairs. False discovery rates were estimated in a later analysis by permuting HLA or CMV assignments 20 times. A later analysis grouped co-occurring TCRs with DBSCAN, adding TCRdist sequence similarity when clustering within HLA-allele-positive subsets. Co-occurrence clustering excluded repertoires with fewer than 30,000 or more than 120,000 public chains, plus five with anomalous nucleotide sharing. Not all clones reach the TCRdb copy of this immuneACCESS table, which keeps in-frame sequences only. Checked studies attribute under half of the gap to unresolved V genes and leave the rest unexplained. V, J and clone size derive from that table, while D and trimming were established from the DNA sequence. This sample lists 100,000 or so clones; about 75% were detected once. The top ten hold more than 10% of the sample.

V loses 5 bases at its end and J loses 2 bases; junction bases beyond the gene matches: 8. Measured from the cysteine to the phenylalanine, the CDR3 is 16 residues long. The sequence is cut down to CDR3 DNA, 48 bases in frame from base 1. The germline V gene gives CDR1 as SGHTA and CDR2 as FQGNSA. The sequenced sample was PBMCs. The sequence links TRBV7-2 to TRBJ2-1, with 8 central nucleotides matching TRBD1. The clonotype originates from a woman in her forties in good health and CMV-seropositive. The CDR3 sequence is CASSLVWGQAYNEQFF. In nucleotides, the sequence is TGTGCCAGCAGCCTAGTATGGGGACAGGCCTACAATGAGCAGTTCTTC.